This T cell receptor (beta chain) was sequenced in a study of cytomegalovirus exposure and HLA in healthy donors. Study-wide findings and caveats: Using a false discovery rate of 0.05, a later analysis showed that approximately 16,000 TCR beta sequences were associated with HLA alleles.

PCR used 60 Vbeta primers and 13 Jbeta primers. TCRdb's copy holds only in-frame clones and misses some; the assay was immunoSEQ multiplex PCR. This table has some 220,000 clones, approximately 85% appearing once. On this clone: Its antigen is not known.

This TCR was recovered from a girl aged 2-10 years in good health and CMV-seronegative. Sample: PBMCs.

This chain's CDR3 is CASSFSGTDSNQPQHF. CDR3 in DNA: TGTGCCAGCAGCTTCTCAGGGACAGATAGCAATCAGCCCCAGCATTTT. The V gene is TRBV27, the J gene TRBJ1-5; 7 bases match TRBD1. Germline assignment: CDR1 MNHEY and CDR2 SMNVEV (reference sequence). The CDR3 is 16 amino acids. After removal of 6 bases from V and 0 bases from J, the junction contained 8 bases not matched to a gene.